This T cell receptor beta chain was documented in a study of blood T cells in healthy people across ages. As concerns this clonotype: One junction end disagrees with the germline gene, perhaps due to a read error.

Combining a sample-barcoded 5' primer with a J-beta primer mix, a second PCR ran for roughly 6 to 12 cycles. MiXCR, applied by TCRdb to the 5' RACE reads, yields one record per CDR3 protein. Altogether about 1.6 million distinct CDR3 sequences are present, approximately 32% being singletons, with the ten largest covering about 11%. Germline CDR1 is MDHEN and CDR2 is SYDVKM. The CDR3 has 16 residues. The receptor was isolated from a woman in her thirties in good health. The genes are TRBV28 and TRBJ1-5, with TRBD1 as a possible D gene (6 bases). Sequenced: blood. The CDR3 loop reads CASSSGQKESNQPRHF. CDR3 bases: TGTGCCAGCAGTTCAGGACAGAAGGAAAGCAATCAGCCCCGGCATTTT. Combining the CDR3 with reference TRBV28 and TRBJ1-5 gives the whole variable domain DVKVTQSSRYLVKRTGEKVFLECVQDMDHENMFWYRQDPGLGLRLIYFSYDVKMKEKGDIPEGYSVSREKKERFSLILESASTNQTSMYLCASSSGQKESNQPRHFGDGTRLSIL.